The present TCR beta chain was sequenced within a study of human T cells and chemical hapten exposure. Study-level information: Each patient's scalp received weekly diphenylcyclopropenone throughout the approximately 24-week study.

V was clipped by 2 bases and J by 1 base, with 17 bases between them. CDR1 is MNHNY and CDR2 is SVGAGI in the germline V gene (reference sequence). This CDR3 is built from 17 residues. Each CDR3 protein gets one entry after TCRdb re-called the RACE reads with MiXCR. The sample has just over 350,000 distinct CDR3 sequences, just under 6.5% seen once. As for time point: patch test 2, 6 weeks after DPC sensitization. Sample treatment: therapeutic diphenylcyclopropenone sensitization with weekly scalp DPC. The specimen comprised whole blood, sampled in connection with sensitization to the hapten diphenylcyclopropenone (DPC). The receptor was derived from a woman aged 18-29 years with alopecia areata. Some clones in this sample may be carry-over from other donors' samples. The rearrangement joins TRBV6-6 to TRBJ1-2, with a weak D call TRBD1 (6 bases). The CDR3: CASSYTRGSALNYGYTF. CDR3 DNA: TGTGCCAGCAGTTACACCAGGGGCAGCGCCCTTAACTATGGCTACACCTTC.